This paragraph covers one TCR beta chain sequence. V dropped 4 bases and J dropped 5; count of bases not matched to a gene: 3. From germline, CDR1 is KGHSH and CDR2 LQKENI. CDR3 length: 13 residues. This sample was included in a study of blood T cell repertoires in COVID-19. The authors' processing: Reference gene primer amplification gave estimated nucleated cell counts. This table comes from immunoSEQ multiplex PCR, and its TCRdb copy is limited to in-frame clones, with some not included. That table gives V, J and clone size, and the DNA gave D and trimming. The repertoire includes under 450,000 clones, 70% to 90% of them detected once, and approximately 12% sits in the top ten.

The V call is TRBV18, the J call TRBJ1-1, with 8 positions matching TRBD1. Source material: peripheral blood. The sequence was obtained from a woman aged 45 to 65 with COVID-19, enrolled during active disease. The CDR3 region has the DNA TGTGCCAGCTCACTACAGGGGGGGACTGAAGCTTTCTTT. As protein: CASSLQGGTEAFF.